Presented here are 5 T cell receptor beta chains from one specimen sequenced in a study of cytomegalovirus exposure and HLA in healthy donors. The study ran its PCR with 60 Vbeta and 13 Jbeta primers. The data were produced by immunoSEQ multiplex PCR, yet TCRdb's version contains in-frame clones alone and is incomplete. The profile shows approximately 190,000 clones, 81% of them singletons. What was sequenced was PBMCs. The receptors derive from a man between 40 and 49 years old in good health and CMV-seropositive.

CDR3 bases: TGTGCCAGCAGCGTAGCATCACAGGGCTATGGCTACACCTTC. Translating it yields CASSVASQGYGYTF. The rearrangement uses TRBV9 and TRBJ1-2, with D possibly being TRBD1 (6 bases). The V and J ends lost 0 bases and 4 bases respectively, with 10 bases between them. CDR3 size: 14 residues. Germline V gene sequence: CDR1 SGDLS, CDR2 YYNGEE.

This sequence joins TRBV7-8 and TRBJ2-7, with 14 bases matching TRBD2. Unmatched junction bases numbered 14, after V lost 5 bases and J lost 2 bases. Looked up from germline, CDR1 is SGHVS and CDR2 is FQNEAQ. This CDR3 has 19 amino acids. In DNA, the CDR3 is TGTGCCAGCAGCCCACAACGAGGACTAGCGGGAGGCATTACCTACGAGCAGTACTTC. This sequence encodes CASSPQRGLAGGITYEQYF.

J is TRBJ1-1 and V is TRBV6-5, with TRBD1 matching over 9 bases. The junction had 7 bases not matched to a gene; V was cut back by 4 bases and J by 1 base. CDR3 size: 16 residues. Per germline, CDR1 MNHEY and CDR2 SVGAGI. DNA for the CDR3: TGTGCCAGCAGTTCTTTCCCGGGACAGGGGAACACTGAAGCTTTCTTT. This sequence encodes CASSSFPGQGNTEAFF.

The gene calls are TRBV4-1 and TRBJ2-3, with TRBD1 identical over 9 bases. Germline CDR1 reads MGHRA; CDR2 reads YSYEKL. The CDR3 has 16 amino acids. V gave up 2 bases and J gave up 10 bases; unmatched junction bases: 13. The CDR3 loop is CASSQIWSGQGAAQYF. The DNA of the CDR3 is TGCGCCAGCAGCCAAATCTGGTCGGGACAGGGCGCCGCGCAGTATTTT.

J is TRBJ2-1 and V is TRBV28, with 8 bases lining up with TRBD1. CDR3 length: 14 residues. V lost 3 bases to trimming and J lost 13 bases; unmatched junction nucleotides: 11. CDR1 is MDHEN and CDR2 is SYDVKM in the germline V gene. In DNA, the CDR3 is TGTGCCAGCAGTTTCCAGGGGGCGCGGATCAATCAGTTCTTC. It yields the protein CASSFQGARINQFF.